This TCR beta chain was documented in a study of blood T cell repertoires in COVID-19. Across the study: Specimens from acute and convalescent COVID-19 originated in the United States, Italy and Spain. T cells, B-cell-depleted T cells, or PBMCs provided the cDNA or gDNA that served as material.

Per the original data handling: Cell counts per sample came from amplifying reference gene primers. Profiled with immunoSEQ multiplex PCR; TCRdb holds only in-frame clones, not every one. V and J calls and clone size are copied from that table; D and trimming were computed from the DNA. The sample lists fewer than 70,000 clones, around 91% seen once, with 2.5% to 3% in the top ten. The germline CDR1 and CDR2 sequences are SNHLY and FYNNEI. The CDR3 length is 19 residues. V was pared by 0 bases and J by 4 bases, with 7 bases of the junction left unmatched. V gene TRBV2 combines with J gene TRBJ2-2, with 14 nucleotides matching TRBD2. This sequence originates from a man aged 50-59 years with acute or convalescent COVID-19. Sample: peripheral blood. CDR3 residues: CASSEATGLAGVGTGELFF. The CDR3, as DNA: TGTGCCAGCAGTGAAGCGACGGGACTAGCGGGAGTTGGCACCGGGGAGCTGTTTTTT.